This T cell receptor beta chain derives from a study of T-cell reconstitution after alpha-beta-depleted transplantation in children. Using unique molecular identifiers, the investigators prepared the TCRbeta library. In TCRdb, the PCR reads were re-called with MiXCR into one record per CDR3 protein. Here the sample spans about 830,000 distinct CDR3 sequences, approximately 15% being singletons. CDR1 is SGHTA, CDR2 FQGTGA, per germline. This CDR3 comprises 15 residues. The V gene lost 1 base and the J gene lost 6 bases, with 16 bases spanning the gap. The TCR originated in a male patient aged 10-17 years who had a stem cell transplant for acute lymphoblastic leukemia, so the T cells may come from the graft donor. The sample in question was PBMCs, mostly from graft donor cells, obtained 360 days after TCRalphabeta/CD19-depleted stem cell transplant. The J gene is TRBJ2-7, the V gene TRBV7-3, with D uncertain. CDR3 sequence reads: CASSLSPSRFGEQYF. CDR3 nucleotide sequence: TGTGCCAGCAGCTTAAGCCCCAGCAGGTTCGGCGAGCAGTACTTC.